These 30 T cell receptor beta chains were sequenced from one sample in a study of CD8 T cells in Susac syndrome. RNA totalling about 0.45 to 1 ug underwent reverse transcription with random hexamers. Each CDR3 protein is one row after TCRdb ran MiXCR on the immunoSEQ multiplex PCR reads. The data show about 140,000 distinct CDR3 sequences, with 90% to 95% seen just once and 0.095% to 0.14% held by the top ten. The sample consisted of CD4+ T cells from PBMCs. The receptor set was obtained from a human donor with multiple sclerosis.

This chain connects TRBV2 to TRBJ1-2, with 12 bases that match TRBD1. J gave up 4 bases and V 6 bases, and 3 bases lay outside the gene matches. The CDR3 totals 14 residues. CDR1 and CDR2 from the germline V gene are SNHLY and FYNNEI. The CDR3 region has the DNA TGTGCCAGCAGGGGACAGGGGGCAGCCTATGGCTACACCTTC. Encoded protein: CASRGQGAAYGYTF.

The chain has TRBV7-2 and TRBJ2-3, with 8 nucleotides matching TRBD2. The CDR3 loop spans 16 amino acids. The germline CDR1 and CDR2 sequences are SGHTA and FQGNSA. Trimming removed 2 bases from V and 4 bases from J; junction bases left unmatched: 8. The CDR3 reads CASSLISGGPADTQYF. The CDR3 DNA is TGTGCCAGCAGCTTAATTTCGGGGGGGCCAGCAGATACGCAGTATTTT.

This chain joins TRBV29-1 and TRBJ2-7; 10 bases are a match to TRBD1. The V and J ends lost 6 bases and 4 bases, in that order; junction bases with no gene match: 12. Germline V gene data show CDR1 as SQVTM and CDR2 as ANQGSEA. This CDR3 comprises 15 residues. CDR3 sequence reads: CSVHMPGQGRYEQYF. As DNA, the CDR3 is TGCAGCGTCCATATGCCGGGACAGGGGAGATACGAGCAGTACTTC.

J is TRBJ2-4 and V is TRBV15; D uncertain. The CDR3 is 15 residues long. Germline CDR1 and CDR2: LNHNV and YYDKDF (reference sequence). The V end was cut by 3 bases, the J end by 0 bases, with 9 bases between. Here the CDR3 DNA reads TGTGCCACCAGCAGGGAACTACTAGCCAAAAACATTCAGTACTTC. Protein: CATSRELLAKNIQYF.

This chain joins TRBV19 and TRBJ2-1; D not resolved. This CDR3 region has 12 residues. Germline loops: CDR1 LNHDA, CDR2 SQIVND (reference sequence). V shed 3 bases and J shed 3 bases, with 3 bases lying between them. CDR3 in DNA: TGTGCCAGTAGTATGCTCTACAATGAGCAGTTCTTC. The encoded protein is CASSMLYNEQFF.

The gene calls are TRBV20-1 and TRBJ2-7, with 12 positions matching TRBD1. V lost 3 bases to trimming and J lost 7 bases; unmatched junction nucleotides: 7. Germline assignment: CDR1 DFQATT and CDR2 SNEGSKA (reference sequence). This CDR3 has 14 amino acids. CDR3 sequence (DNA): TGCAGTGCTAGTTCCGGGACAGGGGGCCGGGAGCAGTACTTC. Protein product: CSASSGTGGREQYF.

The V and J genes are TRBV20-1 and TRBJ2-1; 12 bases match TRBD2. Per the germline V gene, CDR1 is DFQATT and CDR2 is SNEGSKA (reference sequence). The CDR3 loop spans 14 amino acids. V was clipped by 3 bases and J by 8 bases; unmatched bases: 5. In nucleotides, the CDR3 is TGCAGTGCTAGTCGGCTAGCGGGGGGGGATGAGCAGTTCTTC. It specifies CSASRLAGGDEQFF.

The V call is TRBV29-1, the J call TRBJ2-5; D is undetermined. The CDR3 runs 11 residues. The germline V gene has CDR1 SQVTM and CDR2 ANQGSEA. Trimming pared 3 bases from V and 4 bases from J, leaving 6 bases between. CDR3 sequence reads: CSVETGETQYF. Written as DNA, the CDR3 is TGCAGCGTTGAGACCGGAGAGACCCAGTACTTC.

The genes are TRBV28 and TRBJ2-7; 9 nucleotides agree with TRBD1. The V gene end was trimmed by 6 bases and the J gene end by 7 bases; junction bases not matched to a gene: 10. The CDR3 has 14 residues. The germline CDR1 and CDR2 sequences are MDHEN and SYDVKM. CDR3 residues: CASRRNRGHWEQYF. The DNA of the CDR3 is TGTGCCAGCAGGCGGAACAGGGGGCATTGGGAGCAGTACTTC.

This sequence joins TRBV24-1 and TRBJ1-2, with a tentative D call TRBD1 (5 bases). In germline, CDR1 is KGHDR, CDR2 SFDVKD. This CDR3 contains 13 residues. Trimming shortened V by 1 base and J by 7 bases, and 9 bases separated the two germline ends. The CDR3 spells CATSDFFTGGYTF. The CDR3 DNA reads TGTGCCACCAGTGATTTTTTCACAGGTGGCTACACCTTC.

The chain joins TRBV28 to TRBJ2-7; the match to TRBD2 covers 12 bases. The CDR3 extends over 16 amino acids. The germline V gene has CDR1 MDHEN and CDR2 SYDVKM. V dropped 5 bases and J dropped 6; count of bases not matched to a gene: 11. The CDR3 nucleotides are TGTGCCAGCAGTCTCTACAGGACTAGCGGGATAGGCGAGCAGTACTTC. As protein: CASSLYRTSGIGEQYF.

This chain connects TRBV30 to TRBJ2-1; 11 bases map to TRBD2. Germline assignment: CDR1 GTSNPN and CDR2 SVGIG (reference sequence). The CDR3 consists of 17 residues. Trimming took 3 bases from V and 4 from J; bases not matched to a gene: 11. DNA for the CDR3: TGTGCCTGGAGCGGCGGGCTAGCGGGGGGCCCTTACAATGAGCAGTTCTTC. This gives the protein CAWSGGLAGGPYNEQFF.

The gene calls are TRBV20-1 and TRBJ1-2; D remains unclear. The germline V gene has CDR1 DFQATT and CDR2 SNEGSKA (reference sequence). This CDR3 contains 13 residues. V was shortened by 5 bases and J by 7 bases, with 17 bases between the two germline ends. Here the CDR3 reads CSAAIDLIGGYTF. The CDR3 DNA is TGCAGTGCTGCCATCGACTTAATCGGTGGCTACACCTTC.

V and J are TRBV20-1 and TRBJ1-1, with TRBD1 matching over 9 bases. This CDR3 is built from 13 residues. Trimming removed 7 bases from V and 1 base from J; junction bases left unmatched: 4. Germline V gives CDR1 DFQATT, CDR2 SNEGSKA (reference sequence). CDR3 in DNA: TGCAGTGAACAGGGGGCAACGAACACTGAAGCTTTCTTT. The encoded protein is CSEQGATNTEAFF.

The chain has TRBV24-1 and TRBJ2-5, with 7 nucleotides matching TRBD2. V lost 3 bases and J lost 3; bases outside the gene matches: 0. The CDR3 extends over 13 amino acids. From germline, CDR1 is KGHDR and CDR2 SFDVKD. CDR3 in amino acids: CATSDLAEETQYF. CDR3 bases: TGTGCCACCAGTGATCTAGCGGAAGAGACCCAGTACTTC.

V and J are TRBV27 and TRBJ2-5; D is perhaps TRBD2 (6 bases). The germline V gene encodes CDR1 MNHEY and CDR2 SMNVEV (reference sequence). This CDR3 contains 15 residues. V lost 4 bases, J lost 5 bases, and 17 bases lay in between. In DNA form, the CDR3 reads TGTGCCAGCAGTTCCGCCGGAGCGGGCGAGGAGACCCAGTACTTC. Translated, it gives CASSSAGAGEETQYF.

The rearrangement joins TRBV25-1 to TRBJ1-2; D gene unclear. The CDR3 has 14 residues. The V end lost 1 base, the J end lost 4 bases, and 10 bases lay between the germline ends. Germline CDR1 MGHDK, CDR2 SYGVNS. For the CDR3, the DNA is TGTGCCAGCAGTGAATGGGAACTGATCTATGGCTACACCTTC. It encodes CASSEWELIYGYTF.

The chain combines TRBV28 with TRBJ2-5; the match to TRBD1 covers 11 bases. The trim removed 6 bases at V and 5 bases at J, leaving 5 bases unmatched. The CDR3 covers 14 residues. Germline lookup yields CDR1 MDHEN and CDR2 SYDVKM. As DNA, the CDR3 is TGTGCCAGCAGACGGACAGGGGGCTCCGAGACCCAGTACTTC. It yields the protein CASRRTGGSETQYF.

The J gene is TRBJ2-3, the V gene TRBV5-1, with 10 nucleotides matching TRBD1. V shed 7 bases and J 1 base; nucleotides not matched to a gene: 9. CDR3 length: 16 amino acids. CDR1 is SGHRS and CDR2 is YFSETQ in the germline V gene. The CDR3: CASAMTGTGGTDTQYF. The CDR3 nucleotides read TGCGCCAGCGCAATGACCGGGACAGGGGGCACAGATACGCAGTATTTT.

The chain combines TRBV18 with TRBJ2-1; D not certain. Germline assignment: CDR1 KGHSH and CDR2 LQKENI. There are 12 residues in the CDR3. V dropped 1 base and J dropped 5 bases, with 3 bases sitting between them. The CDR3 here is CASSPLDNEQFF. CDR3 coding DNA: TGTGCCAGCTCACCACTCGACAATGAGCAGTTCTTC. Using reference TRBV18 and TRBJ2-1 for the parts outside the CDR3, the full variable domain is NAGVMQNPRHLVRRRGQEARLRCSPMKGHSHVYWYRQLPEEGLKFMVYLQKENIIDESGMPKERFSAEFPKEGPSILRIQQVVRGDSAAYFCASSPLDNEQFFGPGTRLTVL.

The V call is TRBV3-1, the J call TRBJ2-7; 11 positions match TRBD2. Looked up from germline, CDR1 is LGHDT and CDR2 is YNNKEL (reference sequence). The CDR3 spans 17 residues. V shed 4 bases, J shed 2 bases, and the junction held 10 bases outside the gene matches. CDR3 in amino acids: CASSPGTSGSKPYEQYF. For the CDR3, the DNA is TGTGCCAGCAGCCCAGGGACTAGCGGCTCGAAACCCTACGAGCAGTACTTC.

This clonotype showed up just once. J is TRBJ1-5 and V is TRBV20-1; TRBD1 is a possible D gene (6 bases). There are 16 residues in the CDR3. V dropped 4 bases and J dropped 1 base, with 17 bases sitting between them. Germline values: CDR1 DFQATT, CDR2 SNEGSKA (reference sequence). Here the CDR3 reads CSAIGRGGPSNQPQHF. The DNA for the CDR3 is TGCAGTGCTATAGGAAGAGGGGGACCGAGCAATCAGCCCCAGCATTTT.

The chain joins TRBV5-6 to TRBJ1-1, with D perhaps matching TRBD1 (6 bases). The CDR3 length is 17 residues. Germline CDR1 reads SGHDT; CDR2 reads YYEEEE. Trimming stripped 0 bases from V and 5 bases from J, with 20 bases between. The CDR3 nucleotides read TGTGCCAGCAGCTTGGTGCTTGTCCCGGGGGGCCAGACTGAAGCTTTCTTT. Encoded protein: CASSLVLVPGGQTEAFF.

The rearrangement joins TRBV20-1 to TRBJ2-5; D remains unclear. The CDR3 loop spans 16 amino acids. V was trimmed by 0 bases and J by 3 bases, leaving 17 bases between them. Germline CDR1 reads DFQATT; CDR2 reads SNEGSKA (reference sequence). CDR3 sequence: CSARDDQTPTEETQYF. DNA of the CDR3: TGCAGTGCTAGAGATGATCAAACACCAACGGAAGAGACCCAGTACTTC.

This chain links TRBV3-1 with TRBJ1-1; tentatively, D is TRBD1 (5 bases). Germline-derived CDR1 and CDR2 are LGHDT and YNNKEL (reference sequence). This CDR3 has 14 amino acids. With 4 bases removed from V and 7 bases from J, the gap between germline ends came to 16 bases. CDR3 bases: TGTGCCAGCAGCCGCCGGGGCTCCTCTCTTGAAGCTTTCTTT. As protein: CASSRRGSSLEAFF.

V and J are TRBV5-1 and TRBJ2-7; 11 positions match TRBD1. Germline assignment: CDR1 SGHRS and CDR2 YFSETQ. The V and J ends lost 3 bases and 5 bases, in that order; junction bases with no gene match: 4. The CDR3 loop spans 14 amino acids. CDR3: CASSSKDRGHEQYF. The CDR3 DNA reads TGCGCCAGCAGCTCGAAGGACAGGGGGCACGAGCAGTACTTC.

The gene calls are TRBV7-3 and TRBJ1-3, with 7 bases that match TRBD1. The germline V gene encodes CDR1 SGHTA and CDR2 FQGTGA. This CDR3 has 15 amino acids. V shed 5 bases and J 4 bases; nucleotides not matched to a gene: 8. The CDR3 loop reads CASSPATGSGNTIYF. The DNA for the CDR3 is TGTGCCAGCAGCCCCGCGACAGGGTCCGGAAACACCATATATTTT. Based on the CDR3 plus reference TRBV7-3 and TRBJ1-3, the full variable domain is GAGVSQTPSNKVTEKGKYVELRCDPISGHTALYWYRQSLGQGPEFLIYFQGTGAADDSGLPNDRFFAVRPEGSVSTLKIQRTERGDSAVYLCASSPATGSGNTIYFGEGSWLTVV.

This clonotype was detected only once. The CDR3 region has the DNA TGTGCCAGCAGTCTACAGCGGGGCTCGGGGGAGACCCAGTACTTC. This gives the protein CASSLQRGSGETQYF. The chain links TRBV27 to TRBJ2-5, with 7 positions matching TRBD2. This CDR3 region has 15 residues. Germline V gives CDR1 MNHEY, CDR2 SMNVEV (reference sequence). The J segment lost 5 bases and the V segment lost 5 bases, leaving 11 bases of the junction unmatched.

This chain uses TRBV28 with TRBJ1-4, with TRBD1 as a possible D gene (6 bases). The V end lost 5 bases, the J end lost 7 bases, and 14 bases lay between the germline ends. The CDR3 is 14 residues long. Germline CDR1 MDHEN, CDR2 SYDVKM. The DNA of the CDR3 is TGTGCCAGCAGTCCTGGCAGGGGTGGTGAAAAACTGTTTTTT. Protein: CASSPGRGGEKLFF. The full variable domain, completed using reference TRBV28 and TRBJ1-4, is DVKVTQSSRYLVKRTGEKVFLECVQDMDHENMFWYRQDPGLGLRLIYFSYDVKMKEKGDIPEGYSVSREKKERFSLILESASTNQTSMYLCASSPGRGGEKLFFGSGTQLSVL.

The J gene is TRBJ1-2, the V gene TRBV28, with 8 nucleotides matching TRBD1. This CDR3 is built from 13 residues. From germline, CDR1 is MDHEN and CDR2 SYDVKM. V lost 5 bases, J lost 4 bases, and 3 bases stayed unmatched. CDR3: CASSQGAGYGYTF. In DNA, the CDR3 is TGTGCCAGCAGTCAGGGGGCCGGCTATGGCTACACCTTC.